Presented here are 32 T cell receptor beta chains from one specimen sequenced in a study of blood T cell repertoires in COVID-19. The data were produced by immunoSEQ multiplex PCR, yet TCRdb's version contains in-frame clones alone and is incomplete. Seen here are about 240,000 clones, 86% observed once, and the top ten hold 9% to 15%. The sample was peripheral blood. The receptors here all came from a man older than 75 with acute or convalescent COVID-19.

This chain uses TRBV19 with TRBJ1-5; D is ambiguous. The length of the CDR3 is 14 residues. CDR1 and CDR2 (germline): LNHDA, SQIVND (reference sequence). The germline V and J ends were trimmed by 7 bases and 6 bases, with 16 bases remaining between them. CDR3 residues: CASTSGAAGQPQHF. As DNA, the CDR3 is TGTGCCAGTACCTCCGGAGCAGCGGGTCAGCCCCAGCATTTT.

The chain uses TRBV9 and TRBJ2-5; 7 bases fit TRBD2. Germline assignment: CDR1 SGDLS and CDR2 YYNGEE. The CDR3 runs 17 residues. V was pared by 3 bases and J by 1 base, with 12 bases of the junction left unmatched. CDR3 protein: CASSALGNSGAQETQYF. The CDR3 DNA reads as TGTGCCAGCAGCGCCCTAGGGAACAGCGGGGCCCAAGAGACCCAGTACTTC.

CDR3 amino acids: CASSRGQGAIETQYF. CDR3 nucleotides: TGTGCCAGCAGCCGGGGACAGGGGGCCATCGAGACCCAGTACTTC. The chain recombines TRBV27 with TRBJ2-5, with 12 bases lining up with TRBD1. From germline, CDR1 is MNHEY and CDR2 SMNVEV (reference sequence). Trimming at V came to 6 bases and at J to 5 bases, leaving 7 bases not matched to a gene. This CDR3 comprises 15 residues.

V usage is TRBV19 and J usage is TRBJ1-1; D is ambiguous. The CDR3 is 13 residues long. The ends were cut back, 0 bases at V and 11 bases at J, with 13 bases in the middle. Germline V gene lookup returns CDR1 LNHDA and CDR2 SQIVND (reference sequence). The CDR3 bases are TGTGCCAGTAGTATAGATCGTAGGAGGGCGGCTTTCTTT. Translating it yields CASSIDRRRAAFF. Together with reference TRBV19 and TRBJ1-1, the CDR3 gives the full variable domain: DGGITQSPKYLFRKEGQNVTLSCEQNLNHDAMYWYRQDPGQGLRLIYYSQIVNDFQKGDIAEGYSVSREKKESFPLTVTSAQKNPTAFYLCASSIDRRRAAFFGQGTRLTVV.

CDR3 DNA sequence: TGTGCCAGTAGTATCCACCCAGCGGGACTAGTGTACAATGAGCAGTTCTTC. This translates into CASSIHPAGLVYNEQFF. The genes are TRBV19 and TRBJ2-1; 8 bases are a match to TRBD2. V lost 3 bases and J lost 4; bases outside the gene matches: 11. The CDR3 consists of 17 residues. CDR1 is LNHDA, CDR2 SQIVND, per germline (reference sequence). The full variable domain, completed using reference TRBV19 and TRBJ2-1, is DGGITQSPKYLFRKEGQNVTLSCEQNLNHDAMYWYRQDPGQGLRLIYYSQIVNDFQKGDIAEGYSVSREKKESFPLTVTSAQKNPTAFYLCASSIHPAGLVYNEQFFGPGTRLTVL.

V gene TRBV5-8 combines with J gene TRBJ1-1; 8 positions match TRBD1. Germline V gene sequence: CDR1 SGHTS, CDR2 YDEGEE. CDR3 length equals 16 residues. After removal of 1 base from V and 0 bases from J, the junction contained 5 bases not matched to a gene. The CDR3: CASSLLTGVMNTEAFF. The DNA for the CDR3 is TGTGCCAGCAGCTTGTTGACAGGGGTTATGAACACTGAAGCTTTCTTT.

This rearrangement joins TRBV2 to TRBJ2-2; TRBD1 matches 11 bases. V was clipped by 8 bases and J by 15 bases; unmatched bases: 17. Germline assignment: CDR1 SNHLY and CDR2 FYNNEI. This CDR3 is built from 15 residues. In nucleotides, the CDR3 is TGTGCCAGCGTATCAGGGACAGGGGGGACACCGGGGATGTTTTTT. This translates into CASVSGTGGTPGMFF.

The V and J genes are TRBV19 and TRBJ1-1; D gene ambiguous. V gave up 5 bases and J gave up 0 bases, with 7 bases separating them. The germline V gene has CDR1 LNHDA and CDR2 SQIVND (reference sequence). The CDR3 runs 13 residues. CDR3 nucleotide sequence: TGTGCCAGTAGTGGTAGCTTGAACACTGAAGCTTTCTTT. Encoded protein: CASSGSLNTEAFF.

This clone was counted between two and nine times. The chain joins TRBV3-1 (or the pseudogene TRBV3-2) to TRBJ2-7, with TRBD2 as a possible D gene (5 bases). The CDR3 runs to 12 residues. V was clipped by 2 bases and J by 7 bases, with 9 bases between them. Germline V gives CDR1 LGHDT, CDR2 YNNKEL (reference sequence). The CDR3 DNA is TGTGCCAGCAGCCAAAACGAGGGAGAGCAGTACTTC. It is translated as CASSQNEGEQYF.

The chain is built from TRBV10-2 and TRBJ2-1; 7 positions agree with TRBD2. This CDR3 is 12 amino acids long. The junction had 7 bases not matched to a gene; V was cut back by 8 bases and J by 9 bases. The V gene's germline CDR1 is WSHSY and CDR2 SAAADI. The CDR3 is CASGGRRSEQFF. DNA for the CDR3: TGCGCCAGCGGCGGGAGAAGGAGTGAGCAGTTCTTC.

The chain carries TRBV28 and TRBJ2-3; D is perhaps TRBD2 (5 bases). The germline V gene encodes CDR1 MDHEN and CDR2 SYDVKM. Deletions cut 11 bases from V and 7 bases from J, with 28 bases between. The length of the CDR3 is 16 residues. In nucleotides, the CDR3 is TGTGCCGGACCGGACTTCACTCACCAATTCGTCCATACGCAGTATTTT. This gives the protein CAGPDFTHQFVHTQYF. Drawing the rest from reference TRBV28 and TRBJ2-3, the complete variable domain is DVKVTQSSRYLVKRTGEKVFLECVQDMDHENMFWYRQDPGLGLRLIYFSYDVKMKEKGDIPEGYSVSREKKERFSLILESASTNQTSMYLCAGPDFTHQFVHTQYFGPGTRLTVL.

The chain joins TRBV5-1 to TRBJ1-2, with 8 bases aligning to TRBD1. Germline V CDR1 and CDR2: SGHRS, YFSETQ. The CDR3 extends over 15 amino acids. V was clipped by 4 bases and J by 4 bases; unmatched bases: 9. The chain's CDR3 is CASSLVGQGAYGYTF. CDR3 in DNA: TGCGCCAGCAGCCTGGTCGGGCAGGGGGCCTATGGCTACACCTTC. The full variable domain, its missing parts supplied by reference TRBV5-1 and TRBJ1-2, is KAGVTQTPRYLIKTRGQQVTLSCSPISGHRSVSWYQQTPGQGLQFLFEYFSETQRNKGNFPGRFSGRQFSNSRSEMNVSTLELGDSALYLCASSLVGQGAYGYTFGSGTRLTVV.

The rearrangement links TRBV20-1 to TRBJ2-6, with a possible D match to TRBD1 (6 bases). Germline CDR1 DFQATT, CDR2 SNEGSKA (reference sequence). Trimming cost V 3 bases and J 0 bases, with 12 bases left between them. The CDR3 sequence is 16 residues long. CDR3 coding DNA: TGCAGTGCTAGTGGAGGACAGTCCTCTGGGGCCAACGTCCTGACTTTC. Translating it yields CSASGGQSSGANVLTF.

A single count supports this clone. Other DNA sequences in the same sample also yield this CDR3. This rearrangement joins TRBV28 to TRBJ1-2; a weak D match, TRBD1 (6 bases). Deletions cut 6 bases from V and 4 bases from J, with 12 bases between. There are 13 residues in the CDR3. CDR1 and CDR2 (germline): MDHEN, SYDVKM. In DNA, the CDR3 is TGTGCCAGCAGCCTTGGACAGATCTATGGCTACACCTTC. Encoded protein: CASSLGQIYGYTF.

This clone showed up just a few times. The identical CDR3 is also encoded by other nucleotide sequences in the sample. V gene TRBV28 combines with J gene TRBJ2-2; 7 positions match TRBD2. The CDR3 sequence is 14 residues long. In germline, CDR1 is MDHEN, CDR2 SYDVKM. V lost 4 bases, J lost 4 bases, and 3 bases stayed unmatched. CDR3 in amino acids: CASSSSGATGELFF. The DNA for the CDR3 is TGTGCCAGCAGTTCCAGCGGGGCCACCGGGGAGCTGTTTTTT.

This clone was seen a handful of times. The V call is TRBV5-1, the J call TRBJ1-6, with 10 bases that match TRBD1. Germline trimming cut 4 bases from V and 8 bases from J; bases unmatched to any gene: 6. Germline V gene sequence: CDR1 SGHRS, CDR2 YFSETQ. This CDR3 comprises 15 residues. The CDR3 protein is CASSPLGTGDSPLHF. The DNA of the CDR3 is TGCGCCAGCAGCCCCCTGGGGACAGGGGATTCACCCCTCCACTTT.

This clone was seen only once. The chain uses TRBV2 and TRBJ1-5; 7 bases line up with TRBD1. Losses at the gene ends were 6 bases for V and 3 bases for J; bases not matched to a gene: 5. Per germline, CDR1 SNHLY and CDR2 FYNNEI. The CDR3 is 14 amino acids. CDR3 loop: CASRPGTVNQPQHF. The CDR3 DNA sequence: TGTGCCAGCAGGCCCGGGACAGTCAATCAGCCCCAGCATTTT.

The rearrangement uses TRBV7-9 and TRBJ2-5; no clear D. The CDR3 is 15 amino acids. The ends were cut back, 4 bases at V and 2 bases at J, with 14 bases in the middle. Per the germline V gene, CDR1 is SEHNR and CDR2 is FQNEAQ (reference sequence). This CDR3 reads CASSSHEWSQETQYF. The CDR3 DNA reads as TGTGCCAGCAGCTCACATGAATGGTCGCAAGAGACCCAGTACTTC. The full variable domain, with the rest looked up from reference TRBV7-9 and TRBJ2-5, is DTGVSQNPRHKITKRGQNVTFRCDPISEHNRLYWYRQTLGQGPEFLTYFQNEAQLEKSRLLSDRFSAERPKGSFSTLEIQRTEQGDSAMYLCASSSHEWSQETQYFGPGTRLLVL.

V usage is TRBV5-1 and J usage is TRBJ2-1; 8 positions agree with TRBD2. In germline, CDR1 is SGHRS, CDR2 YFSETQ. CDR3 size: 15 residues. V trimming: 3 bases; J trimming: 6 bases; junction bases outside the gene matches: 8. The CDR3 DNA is TGCGCCAGCAGCTCCCGGACTAGCAGCGGCAATGAGCAGTTCTTC. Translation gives CASSSRTSSGNEQFF.

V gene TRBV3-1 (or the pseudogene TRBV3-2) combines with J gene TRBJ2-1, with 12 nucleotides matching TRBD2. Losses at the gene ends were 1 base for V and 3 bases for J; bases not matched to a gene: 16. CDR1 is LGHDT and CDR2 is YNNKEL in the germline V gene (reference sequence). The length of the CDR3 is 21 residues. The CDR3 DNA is TGTGCCAGCAGCCAAGGAAAGACTCAAGGACTAGCGGGAAATCTCTACAATGAGCAGTTCTTC. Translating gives CASSQGKTQGLAGNLYNEQFF.

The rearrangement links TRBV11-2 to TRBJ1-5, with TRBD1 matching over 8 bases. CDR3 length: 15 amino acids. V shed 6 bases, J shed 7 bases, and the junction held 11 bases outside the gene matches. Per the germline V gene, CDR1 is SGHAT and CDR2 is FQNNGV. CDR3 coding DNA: TGTGCCAGCAGTTCGGACAGGGAGTTGTGGCAGCCCCAGCATTTT. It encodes CASSSDRELWQPQHF.

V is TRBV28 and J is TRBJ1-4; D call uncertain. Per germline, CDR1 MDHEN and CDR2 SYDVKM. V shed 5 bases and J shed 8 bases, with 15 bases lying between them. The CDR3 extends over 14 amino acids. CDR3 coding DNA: TGTGCCAGCAGTACCTACCCGGACTCGGAAAAACTGTTTTTT. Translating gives CASSTYPDSEKLFF.

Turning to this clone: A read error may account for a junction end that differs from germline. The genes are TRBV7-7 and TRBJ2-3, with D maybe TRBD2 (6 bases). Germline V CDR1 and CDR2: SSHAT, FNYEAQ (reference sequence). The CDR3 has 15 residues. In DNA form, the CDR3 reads TGTGCTAGCAGCTTATATGGGGGGAGCACAGATACGCAGTATTTT. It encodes CASSLYGGSTDTQYF. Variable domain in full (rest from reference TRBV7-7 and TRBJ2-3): GAGVSQSPRYKVTKRGQDVTLRCDPISSHATLYWYQQALGQGPEFLTYFNYEAQPDKSGLPSDRFSAERPEGSISTLTIQRTEQRDSAMYRCASSLYGGSTDTQYFGPGTRLTVL.

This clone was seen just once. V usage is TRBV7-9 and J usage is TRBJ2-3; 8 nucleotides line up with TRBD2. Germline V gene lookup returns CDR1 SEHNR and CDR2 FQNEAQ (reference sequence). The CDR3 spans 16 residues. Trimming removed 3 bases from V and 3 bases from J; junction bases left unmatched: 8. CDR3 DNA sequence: TGTGCCAGCAGCTTGGGCGGCGGGGGGATGACAGATACGCAGTATTTT. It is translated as CASSLGGGGMTDTQYF.

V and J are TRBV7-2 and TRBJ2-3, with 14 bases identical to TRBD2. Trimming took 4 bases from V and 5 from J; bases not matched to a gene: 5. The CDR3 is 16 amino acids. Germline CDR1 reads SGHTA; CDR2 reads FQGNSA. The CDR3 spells CASSSGLAGAGDTQYF. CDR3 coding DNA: TGTGCCAGCAGCTCGGGACTAGCGGGGGCAGGAGATACGCAGTATTTT.

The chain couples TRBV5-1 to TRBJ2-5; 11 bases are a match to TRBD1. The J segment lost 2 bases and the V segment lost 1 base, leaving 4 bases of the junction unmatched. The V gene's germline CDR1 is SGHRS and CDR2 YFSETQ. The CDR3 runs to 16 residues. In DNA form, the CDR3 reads TGCGCCAGCAGCTTGCGGACAGGGGGCCGTCAAGAGACCCAGTACTTC. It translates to CASSLRTGGRQETQYF.

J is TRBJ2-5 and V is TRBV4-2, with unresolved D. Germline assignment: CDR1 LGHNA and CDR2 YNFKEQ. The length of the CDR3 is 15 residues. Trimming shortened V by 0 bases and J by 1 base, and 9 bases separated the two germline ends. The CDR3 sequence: CASSQDRLVQETQYF. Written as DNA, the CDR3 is TGTGCCAGCAGCCAAGACAGGCTCGTCCAAGAGACCCAGTACTTC.

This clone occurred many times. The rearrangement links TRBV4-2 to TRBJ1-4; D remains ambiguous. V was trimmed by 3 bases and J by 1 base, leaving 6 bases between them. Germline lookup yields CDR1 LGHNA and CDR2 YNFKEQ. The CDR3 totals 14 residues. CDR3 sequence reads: CASSQGVTNEKLFF. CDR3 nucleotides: TGTGCCAGCAGCCAGGGAGTAACTAATGAAAAACTGTTTTTT.

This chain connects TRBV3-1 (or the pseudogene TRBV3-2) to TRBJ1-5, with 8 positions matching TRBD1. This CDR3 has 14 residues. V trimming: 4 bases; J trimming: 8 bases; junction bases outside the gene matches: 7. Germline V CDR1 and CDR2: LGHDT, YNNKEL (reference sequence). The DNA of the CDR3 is TGTGCCAGCAGCCTAGGACAGGGTTGGGAGCCCCAGCATTTT. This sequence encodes CASSLGQGWEPQHF.

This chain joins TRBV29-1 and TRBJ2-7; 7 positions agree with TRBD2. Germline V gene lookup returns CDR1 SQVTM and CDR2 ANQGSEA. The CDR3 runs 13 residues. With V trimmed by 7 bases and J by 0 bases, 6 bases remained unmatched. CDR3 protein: CSGLAVSSYEQYF. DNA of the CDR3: TGCAGCGGCCTAGCGGTAAGCTCCTACGAGCAGTACTTC.

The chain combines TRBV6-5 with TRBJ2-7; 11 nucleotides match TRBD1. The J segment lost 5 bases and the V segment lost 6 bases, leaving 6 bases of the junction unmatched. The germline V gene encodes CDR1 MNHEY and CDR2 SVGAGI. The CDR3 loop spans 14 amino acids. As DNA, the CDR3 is TGTGCCAGCAGAAAACCGGGACAGGGGGACGAGCAGTACTTC. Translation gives CASRKPGQGDEQYF.

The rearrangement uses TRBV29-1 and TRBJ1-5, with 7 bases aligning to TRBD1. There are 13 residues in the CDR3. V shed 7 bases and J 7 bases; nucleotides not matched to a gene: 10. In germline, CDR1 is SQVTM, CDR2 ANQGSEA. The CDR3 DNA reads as TGCAGCGCCGAGGTAGGGGGCGGCCAGCCCCAGCATTTT. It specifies CSAEVGGGQPQHF.